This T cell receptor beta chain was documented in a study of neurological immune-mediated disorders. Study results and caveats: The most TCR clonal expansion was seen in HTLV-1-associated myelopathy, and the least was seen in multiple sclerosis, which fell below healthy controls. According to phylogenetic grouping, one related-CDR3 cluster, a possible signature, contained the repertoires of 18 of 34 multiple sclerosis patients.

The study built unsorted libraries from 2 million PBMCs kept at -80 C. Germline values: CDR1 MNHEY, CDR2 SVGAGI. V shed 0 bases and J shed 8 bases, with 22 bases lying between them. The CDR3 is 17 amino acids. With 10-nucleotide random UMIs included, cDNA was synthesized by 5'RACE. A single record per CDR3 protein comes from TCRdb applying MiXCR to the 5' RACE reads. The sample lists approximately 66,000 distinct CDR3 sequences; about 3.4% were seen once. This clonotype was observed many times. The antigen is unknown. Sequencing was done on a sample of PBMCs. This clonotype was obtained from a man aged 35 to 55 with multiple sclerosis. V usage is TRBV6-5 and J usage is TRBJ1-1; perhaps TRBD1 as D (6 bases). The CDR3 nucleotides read TGTGCCAGCAGTTACTCGAGAGGGGGGGGCCCCTTGGACGAAGCTTTCTTT. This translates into CASSYSRGGGPLDEAFF.